The present entry profiles one TCR beta chain with its context. This clone appeared a single time. The antigen it binds to is not known. Base-call qualities are not available, and no considerably larger clone is one nucleotide away. Library construction relied on the immunoSEQ multiplex PCR assay. Held by TCRdb, this immuneACCESS table contains in-frame sequences only and omits some clones. Under half of the omission traces to an unresolved V gene where checked; the cause of the rest is unknown. Within this sample are 79,000 or so clones, with 96% of them counted one time only. Clones ranked in the top ten supply approximately 0.32% of the sample. The cysteine opens and the phenylalanine closes a CDR3 of 15 amino acids. Only CDR3 DNA is held: 45 bases, read in frame from base 1. Trimming takes 4 bases off V and 10 bases off J; junction bases not matched to a gene: 9. From a lookup of the germline V gene (reference sequence), CDR1 and CDR2 are SGHNT and YYREEE.

This sample is drawn from a study of technical replicates of blood from several donors (dated by TCRdb to the late 2010s). This chain is built from TRBV5-4 and TRBJ2-1; TRBD2 fits 12 bases in the junction. The sequence came from a human donor in good health. The sequenced sample consisted of T cells isolated from PBMCs. The CDR3: CASSPTSGSISEQFF. The bases are TGTGCCAGCAGCCCGACTAGCGGGAGTATAAGCGAGCAGTTCTTC.